These 13 T cell receptor beta chains share one sample of origin, sequenced in a study of blood T cell repertoires in COVID-19. Generated by immunoSEQ multiplex PCR, the TCRdb table keeps only in-frame clones and is missing some. The sample carries about 95,000 clones, over 70% recorded once. The sequenced sample was peripheral blood. The receptors shown here come from a man aged 80 or over with active or convalescent COVID-19.

V usage is TRBV6-2 or TRBV6-3 and J usage is TRBJ2-7; D possibly corresponds to TRBD2 (5 bases). V lost 5 bases to trimming and J lost 2 bases, with 19 bases between them. The CDR3 length is 16 residues. CDR1 MNHEY and CDR2 SVGEGT come from the germline V gene. The CDR3 coding sequence is TGTGCCAGCAGTCCCGGGGAGACCGACACCCCCTACGAGCAGTACTTC. This sequence encodes CASSPGETDTPYEQYF.

The chain is built from TRBV4-2 and TRBJ1-6, with D tentatively TRBD1 (5 bases). V was shortened by 3 bases and J by 12 bases, with 6 bases between the two germline ends. The CDR3 contains 11 residues. Germline lookup yields CDR1 LGHNA and CDR2 YNFKEQ. In DNA form, the CDR3 reads TGTGCCAGCAGCCAGGGGGGACCCCTCCACTTT. Encoded protein: CASSQGGPLHF.

At least ten counts were recorded for this clone. This chain connects TRBV11-2 to TRBJ1-1, with a possible D match to TRBD1 (5 bases). CDR1 SGHAT and CDR2 FQNNGV come from the germline V gene. The V and J ends lost 4 bases and 5 bases respectively, with 11 bases between them. The CDR3 loop spans 13 amino acids. DNA for the CDR3: TGTGCCAGCAGCTCTCAGGGTCCGACTGAAGCTTTCTTT. Amino acid sequence: CASSSQGPTEAFF.

This clone was observed a single time. J is TRBJ1-2 and V is TRBV14; D is ambiguous. This CDR3 comprises 15 residues. V was clipped by 0 bases and J by 4 bases, with 12 bases between them. Germline assignment: CDR1 SGHDN and CDR2 FVKESK. This chain's CDR3 is CASSQEGGPSYGYTF. In DNA, the CDR3 is TGTGCCAGCAGCCAAGAAGGCGGCCCCTCCTATGGCTACACCTTC.

The chain has TRBV5-1 and TRBJ1-2; D gene unclear. V lost 4 bases and J lost 3, with 16 bases in between. CDR3 size: 15 residues. CDR1 is SGHRS and CDR2 is YFSETQ in the germline V gene. In DNA, the CDR3 is TGCGCCAGCAGCAGCACGGTGGGCCTACACTATGGCTACACCTTC. This translates into CASSSTVGLHYGYTF.

The chain carries TRBV25-1 and TRBJ1-2; D ambiguous. The V and J ends lost 2 bases and 3 bases respectively, with 7 bases between them. CDR3 length: 13 residues. Germline V gene sequence: CDR1 MGHDK, CDR2 SYGVNS. The CDR3 sequence is CASSEPGDYGYTF. The CDR3, as DNA: TGTGCCAGCAGTGAACCCGGGGACTATGGCTACACCTTC.

The genes are TRBV27 and TRBJ1-1; D is possibly TRBD1 (5 bases). Germline assignment: CDR1 MNHEY and CDR2 SMNVEV (reference sequence). The CDR3 has 12 amino acids. Trimming stripped 6 bases from V and 6 bases from J, with 11 bases between. The CDR3 bases are TGTGCCAGCAGGCAGGGTGGGGCTGAAGCTTTCTTT. It codes for CASRQGGAEAFF.

This chain uses TRBV5-1 with TRBJ1-1; maybe TRBD1 (5 bases). V lost 2 bases and J lost 5, with 10 bases in between. This CDR3 region has 13 residues. Per the germline V gene, CDR1 is SGHRS and CDR2 is YFSETQ. In nucleotides, the CDR3 is TGCGCCAGCAGCTTAGGGGTTCCGACTGAAGCTTTCTTT. Translated: CASSLGVPTEAFF.

This chain connects TRBV9 to TRBJ2-1; 7 positions match TRBD2. Germline assignment: CDR1 SGDLS and CDR2 YYNGEE. Trimming at V came to 2 bases and at J to 5 bases, leaving 7 bases not matched to a gene. The CDR3 runs 15 residues. The CDR3 nucleotides read TGTGCCAGCAGCGTCCTCTCCGGGGGGAACAATGAGCAGTTCTTC. This encodes CASSVLSGGNNEQFF.

The chain couples TRBV19 to TRBJ2-7, with a tentative D call TRBD1 (5 bases). Per the germline V gene, CDR1 is LNHDA and CDR2 is SQIVND (reference sequence). This CDR3 is built from 14 residues. The V gene lost 4 bases and the J gene lost 1 base, with 11 bases spanning the gap. The CDR3 loop reads CASSTQGQSYEQYF. The DNA for the CDR3 is TGTGCCAGTAGTACCCAGGGTCAGTCCTACGAGCAGTACTTC.

The chain combines TRBV28 with TRBJ1-1; weak D call: TRBD1 (6 bases). From germline, CDR1 is MDHEN and CDR2 SYDVKM. There are 16 residues in the CDR3. With 2 bases removed from V and 1 base from J, the gap between germline ends came to 14 bases. The DNA of the CDR3 is TGTGCCAGCAGTTTAGGTGGTTGGGGGCGGAACACTGAAGCTTTCTTT. Its protein product is CASSLGGWGRNTEAFF.

This clone occurred once. V and J are TRBV10-1 and TRBJ2-5, with 10 positions matching TRBD2. CDR3 length: 19 amino acids. Germline CDR1 WNHNN, CDR2 SYGVQD (reference sequence). V shed 0 bases, J shed 2 bases, and the junction held 12 bases outside the gene matches. CDR3 sequence: CASSESTRASGGPQETQYF. The CDR3 coding sequence is TGCGCCAGCAGTGAGTCGACTCGGGCTAGCGGGGGTCCACAAGAGACCCAGTACTTC.

This chain connects TRBV21-1 to TRBJ2-7; the table calls TRBD2, which could not be checked here. TRBV21-1 is a documented pseudogene. The CDR3 sequence is 19 residues long. This CDR3 is CARPARGLAGGLTPYEQYF. The DNA of the CDR3 is TGTGCCAGGCCTGCTAGAGGGCTAGCGGGGGGCCTAACTCCCTACGAGCAGTACTTC.